The entry below gives a single T cell receptor (beta chain) sequence along with its context. Authors' processing steps: For nucleated cells, counts were estimated from reference gene primer amplification. Profiling relied on immunoSEQ multiplex PCR, and the TCRdb table lists in-frame clones only, not all of them. From that table come the V and J calls and clone size; the DNA was used to work out D and trimming. The repertoire includes over 80,000 clones, less than 90% of them detected once, and roughly 1.2% sits in the top ten. The germline gives CDR1 LNHNV, CDR2 YYDKDF (reference sequence). This CDR3 spans 15 amino acids. V dropped 1 base and J dropped 7 bases, with 14 bases sitting between them. The entry originates in a study of blood T cell repertoires in COVID-19. Study background: Samples taken during acute and convalescent COVID-19 were collected in the United States, Italy and Spain. PBMCs, B-cell-depleted T cells, or T cells provided the cDNA or gDNA that made up the material.

The sequence was collected from an elderly man with active or convalescent COVID-19. Sequenced sample: peripheral blood. The chain couples TRBV15 to TRBJ1-3; D ambiguous. CDR3 loop: CATSRVVTSGNTIYF. As DNA, the CDR3 is TGTGCCACCAGCAGAGTGGTTACATCCGGGAACACCATATATTTT. Full variable domain (outside the CDR3, taken from reference TRBV15 and TRBJ1-3): DAMVIQNPRYQVTQFGKPVTLSCSQTLNHNVMYWYQQKSSQAPKLLFHYYDKDFNNEADTPDNFQSRRPNTSFCFLDIRSPGLGDTAMYLCATSRVVTSGNTIYFGEGSWLTVV.